This T cell receptor (beta chain) stems from a study of identical twins (dated by TCRdb to 2016 to 2017). Describing the broader study: To test whether fetal clonotypes persist, the study used deep sequencing on TCR alpha and beta repertoires from monozygotic twins, unrelated adults of various ages, and cord blood. Replicate twin experiments were performed at different times using different library preparation protocols to rule out contamination.

Study-level results and caveats: Out-of-frame TCR alpha sharing in monozygotic twins was systematically underestimated by recombination models, whereas sharing between unrelated individuals was in agreement with the recombination models. Invariant T cells such as MAIT and iNKT could partly confound zero-insertion analyses, although diverse VJ usage argued against such confounding for most clonotypes. Fewer insertions were carried by abundant cord blood beta clonotypes, a similar but weaker trend appeared in young adult naive repertoires, and no such trend appeared in memory repertoires. Because the same donors could not be followed over many years, conclusions were based on cross-sectional statistical analysis. Excess twin sharing in beta out-of-frame sequences was weaker because fewer shared sequences lowered the signal-to-noise ratio. Out-of-frame TCR alpha sequences shared between twins showed an excess of low generation-probability sequences compared with coincidental sharing between unrelated individuals.

The CDR3 holds 14 amino acids from the cysteine to the phenylalanine. CDR3 DNA only is kept here, 42 bases in frame from base 1. CDR1 and CDR2 (ENHRY, SYGVKD) derive from the germline V gene. V is reduced by 1 base and J by 2 bases, leaving a spacing of 8 bases between them. Receptor amplification or capture employed 5' RACE. The data were produced on an Illumina HiSeq 2000. Template switching added a universal primer binding site, and the final cDNA carried a unique molecular identifier that allowed TCR cDNA molecules to be counted accurately. First-strand cDNA for TCR alpha and beta chains was synthesized from specific primers in the conserved constant-segment region. To control for contamination, each cDNA library was double barcoded with a SMART-Mk sample barcode plus Illumina barcodes. TruSeq adapter sequences along with Illumina sample barcodes were introduced in two successive PCR steps. The Illumina HiSeq platform was used with custom primers to sequence TCR alpha and beta cDNA libraries. For the original study's pipeline: Unique molecular identifiers were extracted from raw reads with MiGEC, and CDR3 positions were determined with MiXCR. Recombination models were inferred per individual with the repgenHMM and IGoR tools using an EM algorithm. The analysis of shared clonotypes was done with the tcR package in R, with sharing normalized by the product of cloneset sizes. Out-of-frame nonproductive sequences were analyzed to study raw recombination free of thymic and clonal selection effects. TCRdb redid the processing of the public reads, applying fastp at Q25 and MiXCR, and retained in-frame beta chains. Each entry merges the rows of one CDR3 protein and shows their most common DNA and genes. The V and J calls and clone size come from TCRdb's table, not from the authors' own analysis. This sample comprises some 270,000 distinct CDR3 sequences, approximately 8.6% of them detected only once. Approximately 3% of the sample lies in the top ten.

All donors were healthy Caucasians. The twin cohort comprised three pairs of female monozygotic twins, all aged roughly 18 to 30 years. CD4+ and CD8+ T cell populations were isolated with positive isolation kits from Invitrogen. Details on this clonotype: What antigen it recognizes has not been identified. The input lacks base qualities; no much larger clone sits a single base away.

These data also featured in a second study, about yellow fever vaccine responses in identical twins. In that second paper, the authors write: The T cell response to vaccination in identical twins was reported by the authors to appear partly convergent and partly personalized. In identical twins, the study followed T cell clones that responded to the vaccine with precision.

The rearranged chain carries TRBV10-3 and TRBJ2-5; the D region possibly corresponds to TRBD2 (5 bases align). This sequence was found in a woman between 18 and 29 years old in good health. Source material: CD8+ T cells sorted from blood. CDR3 sequence: CAISEYGEQETQYF. The DNA sequence is given as TGTGCCATCAGTGAGTACGGGGAGCAAGAGACCCAGTACTTC.